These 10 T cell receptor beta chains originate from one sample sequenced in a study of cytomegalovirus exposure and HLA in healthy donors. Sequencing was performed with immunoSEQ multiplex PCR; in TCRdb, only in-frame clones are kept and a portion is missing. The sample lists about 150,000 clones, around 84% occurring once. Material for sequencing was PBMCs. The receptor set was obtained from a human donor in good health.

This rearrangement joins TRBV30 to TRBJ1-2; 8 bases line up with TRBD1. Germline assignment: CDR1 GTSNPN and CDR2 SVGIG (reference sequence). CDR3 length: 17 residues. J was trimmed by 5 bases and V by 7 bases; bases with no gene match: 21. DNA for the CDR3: TGTGCCTCCCACACCCGGGACAGGCGGGGGAAGGGTTATGGCTACACCTTC. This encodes CASHTRDRRGKGYGYTF. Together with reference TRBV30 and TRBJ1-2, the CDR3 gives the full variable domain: SQTIHQWPATLVQPVGSPLSLECTVEGTSNPNLYWYRQAAGRGLQLLFYSVGIGQISSEVPQNLSASRPQDRQFILSSKKLLLSDSGFYLCASHTRDRRGKGYGYTFGSGTRLTVV.

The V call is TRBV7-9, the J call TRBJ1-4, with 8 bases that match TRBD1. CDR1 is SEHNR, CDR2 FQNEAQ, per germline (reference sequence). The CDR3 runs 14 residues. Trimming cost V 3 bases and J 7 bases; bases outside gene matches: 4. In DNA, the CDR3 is TGTGCCAGCAGCTTTACAGGGGGGACTGAAAAACTGTTTTTT. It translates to CASSFTGGTEKLFF.

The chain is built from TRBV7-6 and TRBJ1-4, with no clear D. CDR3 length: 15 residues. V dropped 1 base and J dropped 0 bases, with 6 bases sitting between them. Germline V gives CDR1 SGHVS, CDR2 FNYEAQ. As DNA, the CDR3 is TGTGCCAGCAGCTTAGAGCCGGCAACTAATGAAAAACTGTTTTTT. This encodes CASSLEPATNEKLFF.

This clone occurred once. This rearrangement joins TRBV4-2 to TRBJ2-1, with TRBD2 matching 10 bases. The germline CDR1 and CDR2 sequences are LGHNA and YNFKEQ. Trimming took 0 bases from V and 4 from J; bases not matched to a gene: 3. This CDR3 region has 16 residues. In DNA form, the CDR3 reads TGTGCCAGCAGCCAAGACAGCGGGGGGGAATACAATGAGCAGTTCTTC. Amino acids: CASSQDSGGEYNEQFF.

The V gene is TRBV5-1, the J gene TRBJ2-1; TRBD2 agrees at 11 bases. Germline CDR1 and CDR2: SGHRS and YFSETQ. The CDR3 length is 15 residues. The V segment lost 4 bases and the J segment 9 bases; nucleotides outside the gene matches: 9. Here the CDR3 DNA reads TGCGCCAGCAGCAAAAGACTAGCGGGGCCGGGTGAGCAGTTCTTC. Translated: CASSKRLAGPGEQFF. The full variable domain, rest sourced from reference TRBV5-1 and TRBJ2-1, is KAGVTQTPRYLIKTRGQQVTLSCSPISGHRSVSWYQQTPGQGLQFLFEYFSETQRNKGNFPGRFSGRQFSNSRSEMNVSTLELGDSALYLCASSKRLAGPGEQFFGPGTRLTVL.

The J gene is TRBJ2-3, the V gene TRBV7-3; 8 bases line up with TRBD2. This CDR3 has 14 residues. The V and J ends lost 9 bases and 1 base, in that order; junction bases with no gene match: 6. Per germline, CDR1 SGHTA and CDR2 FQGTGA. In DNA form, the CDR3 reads TGTGCCAGTAAGCGGGAGCCCGGCACAGATACGCAGTATTTT. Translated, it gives CASKREPGTDTQYF.

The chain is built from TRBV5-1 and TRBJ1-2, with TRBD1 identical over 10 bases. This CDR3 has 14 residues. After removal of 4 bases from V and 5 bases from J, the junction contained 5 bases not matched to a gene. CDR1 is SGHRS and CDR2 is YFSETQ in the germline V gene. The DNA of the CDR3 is TGCGCCAGCAGCAGGACAGGGGGTCGGTATGGCTACACCTTC. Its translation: CASSRTGGRYGYTF. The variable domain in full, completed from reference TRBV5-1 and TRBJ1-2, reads KAGVTQTPRYLIKTRGQQVTLSCSPISGHRSVSWYQQTPGQGLQFLFEYFSETQRNKGNFPGRFSGRQFSNSRSEMNVSTLELGDSALYLCASSRTGGRYGYTFGSGTRLTVV.

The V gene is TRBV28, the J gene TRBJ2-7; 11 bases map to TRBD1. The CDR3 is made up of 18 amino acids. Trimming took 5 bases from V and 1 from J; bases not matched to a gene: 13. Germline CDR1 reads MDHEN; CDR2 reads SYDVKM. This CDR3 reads CASSLQLRGQGGSYEQYF. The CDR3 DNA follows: TGTGCCAGCAGTCTCCAGTTGAGGGGACAGGGGGGTTCCTACGAGCAGTACTTC. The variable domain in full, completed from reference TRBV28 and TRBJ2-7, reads DVKVTQSSRYLVKRTGEKVFLECVQDMDHENMFWYRQDPGLGLRLIYFSYDVKMKEKGDIPEGYSVSREKKERFSLILESASTNQTSMYLCASSLQLRGQGGSYEQYFGPGTRLTVT.

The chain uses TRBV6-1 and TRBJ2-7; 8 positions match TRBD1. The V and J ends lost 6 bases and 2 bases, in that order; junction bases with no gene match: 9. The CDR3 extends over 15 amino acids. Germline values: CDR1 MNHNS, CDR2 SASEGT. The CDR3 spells CASSRTGTGTYEQYF. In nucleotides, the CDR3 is TGTGCCAGCAGCCGCACAGGGACAGGTACCTACGAGCAGTACTTC.

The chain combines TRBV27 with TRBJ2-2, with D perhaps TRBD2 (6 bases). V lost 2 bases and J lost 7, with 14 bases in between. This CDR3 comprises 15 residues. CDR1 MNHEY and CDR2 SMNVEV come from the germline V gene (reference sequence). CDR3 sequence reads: CASSLAGRRDGELFF. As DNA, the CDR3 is TGTGCCAGCAGTTTAGCAGGGAGGAGGGACGGGGAGCTGTTTTTT.